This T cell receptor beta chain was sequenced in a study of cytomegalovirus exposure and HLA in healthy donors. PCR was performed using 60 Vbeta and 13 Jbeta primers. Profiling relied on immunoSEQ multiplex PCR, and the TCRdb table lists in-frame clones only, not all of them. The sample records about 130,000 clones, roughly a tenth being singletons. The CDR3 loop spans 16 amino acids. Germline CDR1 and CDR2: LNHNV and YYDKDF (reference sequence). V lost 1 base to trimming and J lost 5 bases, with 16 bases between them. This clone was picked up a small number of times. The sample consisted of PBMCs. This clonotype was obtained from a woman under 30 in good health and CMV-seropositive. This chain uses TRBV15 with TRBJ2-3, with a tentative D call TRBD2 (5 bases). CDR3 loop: CATSRVPGISGDTQYF. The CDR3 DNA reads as TGTGCCACCAGCAGAGTCCCGGGGATCAGTGGAGATACGCAGTATTTT.